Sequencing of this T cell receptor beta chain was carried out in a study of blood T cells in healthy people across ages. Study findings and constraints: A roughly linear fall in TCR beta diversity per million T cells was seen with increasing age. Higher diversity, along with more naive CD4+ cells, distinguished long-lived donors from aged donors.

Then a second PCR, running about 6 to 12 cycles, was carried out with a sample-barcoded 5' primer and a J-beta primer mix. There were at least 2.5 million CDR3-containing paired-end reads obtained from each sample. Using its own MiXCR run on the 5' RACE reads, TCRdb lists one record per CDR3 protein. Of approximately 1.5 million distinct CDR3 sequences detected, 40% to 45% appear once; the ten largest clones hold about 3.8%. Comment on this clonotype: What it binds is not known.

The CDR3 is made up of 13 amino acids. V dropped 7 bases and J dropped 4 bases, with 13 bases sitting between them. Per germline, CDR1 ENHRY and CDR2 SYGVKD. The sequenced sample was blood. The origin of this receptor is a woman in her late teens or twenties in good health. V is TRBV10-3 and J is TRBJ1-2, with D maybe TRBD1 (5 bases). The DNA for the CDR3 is TGTGCCATCACGAGCCAGGGCGGCTATGGCTACACCTTC. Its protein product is CAITSQGGYGYTF.